Included here is one TCR beta chain sequence, with context. The data were produced by immunoSEQ multiplex PCR, yet TCRdb's version contains in-frame clones alone and is incomplete. The sample yields under 65,000 clones, around nine tenths seen once. The data were obtained in a study of blood T cell repertoires in COVID-19. At the level of the study: Samples representing acute and convalescent COVID-19 were sourced from the United States, Italy and Spain. PBMCs, B-cell-depleted T cells, or T cells provided the cDNA or gDNA that made up the material.

Germline V gene data show CDR1 as LNHDA and CDR2 as SQIVND (reference sequence). The CDR3 has 16 amino acids. Germline trimming cut 5 bases from V and 5 bases from J; bases unmatched to any gene: 9. V usage is TRBV19 and J usage is TRBJ2-5; 12 bases agree with TRBD2. The sequence was obtained from a man in his 60s with acute or convalescent COVID-19. The material sequenced was peripheral blood. The CDR3 nucleotides read TGTGCCAGTAGTTCACTAGCGGGAGGACCCATGGAGACCCAGTACTTC. Amino acid sequence: CASSSLAGGPMETQYF.